The sequence of this TCR beta chain was determined in a study of cytomegalovirus exposure and HLA in healthy donors. As for the study in general: Approximately 190 million T cells yielded roughly 100 million unique TCR beta sequences, as an earlier analysis found. Caucasian-associated ancestry cluster membership applied to 75% to 85% of around 400 genotyped donors.

Primers for the PCR totalled 60 Vbeta and 13 Jbeta. The data were produced by immunoSEQ multiplex PCR, yet TCRdb's version contains in-frame clones alone and is incomplete. The table lists about 180,000 clones, about three quarters of them singletons. Turning to this clone: The antigen is undetermined.

V was shortened by 3 bases and J by 5 bases, with 11 bases between the two germline ends. The CDR3 runs to 13 residues. Looked up from germline, CDR1 is SGDLS and CDR2 is YYNGEE. Study-wide points: There was a cluster of highly shared sequence variants that was likely a sequencing artifact.

This sequence joins TRBV9 and TRBJ2-5; a weak D match, TRBD2 (5 bases). Sequencing was carried out using PBMCs. The TCR was taken from a man between 18 and 35 years old in good health and CMV-seronegative. This CDR3 is CASSAGGSETQYF. CDR3 in DNA: TGTGCCAGCAGCGCCGGCGGGTCTGAGACCCAGTACTTC.